The TCR beta chain under discussion was sequenced for a study of shared clonotypes between healthy human individuals. Overall study findings and caveats: What naive subsets generally showed was a larger estimated richness than memory subsets showed. Represented diversity (both genetic and exposure-history) was limited by the small number of donors.

Running of the assay took place at deep level. TCRdb's table, derived via immunoSEQ multiplex PCR, lists solely in-frame clones and lacks some. The table has about 2.1 million clones, about 92% seen once; the top ten hold around 1.7%. CD45RO negativity and positive selection for CCR7 defined naive CD8 cells, a population that excluded terminally differentiated effector memory CD45RA+ cells. Donors, without exception, were Caucasian adults residing in Nashville, Tennessee. About this clone: Its antigen is unknown.

Sequences were obtained from naive CD8+ T cells from PBMCs. The sequence came from a man between 18 and 35 years old in good health. Some clones in this sample may be carry-over from other donors' samples.

The CDR3 coding sequence is TGCGCCAGCACGTCGGGGTGGACTGAAGCTTTCTTT. It is translated as CASTSGWTEAFF. The chain is built from TRBV5-1 and TRBJ1-1; D is unresolved. Germline CDR1 reads SGHRS; CDR2 reads YFSETQ. The length of the CDR3 is 12 residues. Trimming cost V 6 bases and J 5 bases, with 11 bases left between them.